The clone carrying this TCR beta chain came up many times. Time point here: before trial treatment. Donors were treated with nivolumab, ipilimumab, aspirin, and low-dose cyclophosphamide and radiotherapy. This record belongs to a study of low-dose radiotherapy and immunotherapy resistance in tumors. Alpha- and beta-chain coverage of first-strand cDNA came from TRAV- and TRBV-specific primers. It was with a constant-region primer and a V-primer adapter that TCRs were amplified over approximately 18 PCR cycles. TCRdb re-called the reads with MiXCR, one entry per CDR3 protein. The sample lists around 65,000 distinct CDR3 sequences; about 25% were seen once. Looked up from germline, CDR1 is SGHAT and CDR2 is FQNNGV. There are 17 residues in the CDR3. J gave up 3 bases and V 6 bases, and 11 bases lay outside the gene matches.

The rearrangement links TRBV11-2 to TRBJ2-7, with TRBD2 identical over 13 bases. Here the sequenced sample was PBMCs, taken before treatment. The sequence was collected from a male donor with rectosigmoid adenocarcinoma. CDR3 amino acids: CASRRTSGSSSLYEQYF. The CDR3 nucleotides are TGTGCCAGCAGACGGACTAGCGGGAGTTCATCCCTCTACGAGCAGTACTTC.